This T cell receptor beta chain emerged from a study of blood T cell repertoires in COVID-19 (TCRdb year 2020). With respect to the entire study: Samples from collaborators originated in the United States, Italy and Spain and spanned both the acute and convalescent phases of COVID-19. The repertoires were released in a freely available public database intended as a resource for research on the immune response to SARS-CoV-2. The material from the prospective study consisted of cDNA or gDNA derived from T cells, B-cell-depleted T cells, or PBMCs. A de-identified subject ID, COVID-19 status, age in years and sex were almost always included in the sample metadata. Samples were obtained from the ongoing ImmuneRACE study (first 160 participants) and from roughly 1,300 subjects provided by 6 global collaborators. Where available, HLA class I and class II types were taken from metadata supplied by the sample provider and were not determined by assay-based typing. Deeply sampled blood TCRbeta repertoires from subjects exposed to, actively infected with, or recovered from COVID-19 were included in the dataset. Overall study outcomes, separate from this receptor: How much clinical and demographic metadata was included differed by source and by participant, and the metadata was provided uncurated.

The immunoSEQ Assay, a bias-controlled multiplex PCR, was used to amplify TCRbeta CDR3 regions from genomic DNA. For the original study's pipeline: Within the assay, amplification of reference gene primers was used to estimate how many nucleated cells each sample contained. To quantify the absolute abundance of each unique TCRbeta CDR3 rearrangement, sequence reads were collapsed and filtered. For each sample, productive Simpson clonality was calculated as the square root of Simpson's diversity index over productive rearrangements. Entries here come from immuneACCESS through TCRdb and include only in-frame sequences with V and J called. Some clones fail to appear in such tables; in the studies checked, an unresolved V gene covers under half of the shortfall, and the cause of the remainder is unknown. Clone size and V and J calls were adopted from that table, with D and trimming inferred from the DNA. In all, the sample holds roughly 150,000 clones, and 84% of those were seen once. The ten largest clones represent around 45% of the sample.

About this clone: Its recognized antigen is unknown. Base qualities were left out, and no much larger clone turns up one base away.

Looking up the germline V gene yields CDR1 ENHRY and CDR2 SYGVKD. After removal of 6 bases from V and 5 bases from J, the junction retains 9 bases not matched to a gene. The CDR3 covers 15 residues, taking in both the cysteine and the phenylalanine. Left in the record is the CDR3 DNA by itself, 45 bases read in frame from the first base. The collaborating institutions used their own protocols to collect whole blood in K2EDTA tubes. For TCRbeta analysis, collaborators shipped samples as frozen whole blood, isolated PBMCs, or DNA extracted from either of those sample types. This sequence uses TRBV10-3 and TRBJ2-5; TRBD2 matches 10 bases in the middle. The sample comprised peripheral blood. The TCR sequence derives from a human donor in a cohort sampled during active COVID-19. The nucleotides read TGTGCCATCAGCCAAGCGGGGGGGCCATGGGAGACCCAGTACTTC. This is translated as CAISQAGGPWETQYF.